The 24 T cell receptor beta chains below come from one sample, sequenced in a study of pediatric ulcerative colitis. The table came from immunoSEQ multiplex PCR; TCRdb's copy has only in-frame clones and leaves some out. This sample has about 35,000 clones, with roughly three quarters found just once. During colonoscopy, one to two rectal pinch biopsies were collected. Specimen: gut tissue. These receptors were obtained from a boy between 10 and 17 years old with mild ulcerative colitis.

The rearrangement links TRBV14 to TRBJ1-1, with D possibly matching TRBD1 (5 bases). V was cut by 0 bases and J by 3 bases, with 20 bases left in between. Germline-derived CDR1 and CDR2 are SGHDN and FVKESK. The CDR3 spans 18 residues. CDR3 bases: TGTGCCAGCAGCCAAGATATTTGGGCAGGCGGGGCGGACACTGAAGCTTTCTTT. It encodes CASSQDIWAGGADTEAFF.

The count of this clone is one. The rearrangement links TRBV27 to TRBJ2-1, with D perhaps matching TRBD1 (5 bases). Trimming pared 4 bases from V and 0 bases from J, leaving 10 bases between. The CDR3 consists of 15 residues. The V gene's germline CDR1 is MNHEY and CDR2 SMNVEV (reference sequence). CDR3 nucleotides: TGTGCCAGCAGTTGGGGCGGAACCTCCTACAATGAGCAGTTCTTC. Protein product: CASSWGGTSYNEQFF.

The V call is TRBV5-8, the J call TRBJ1-1; D may be TRBD1 (6 bases). V lost 2 bases and J lost 11, with 10 bases in between. Germline loops: CDR1 SGHTS, CDR2 YDEGEE. The CDR3 covers 11 residues. CDR3 sequence: CASSFSGVAFF. The CDR3 DNA reads TGTGCCAGCAGCTTCTCAGGGGTCGCTTTCTTT.

The chain is built from TRBV5-1 and TRBJ1-1, with D uncertain. This CDR3 region has 16 residues. Trimming shortened V by 0 bases and J by 2 bases, and 14 bases separated the two germline ends. CDR1 and CDR2 (germline): SGHRS, YFSETQ. CDR3 region: CASSLGAVSVNTEAFF. The DNA of the CDR3 is TGCGCCAGCAGCTTGGGTGCGGTGTCTGTTAACACTGAAGCTTTCTTT.

V is TRBV7-2 and J is TRBJ1-1, with a tentative D call TRBD1 (6 bases). V was shortened by 3 bases and J by 6 bases, with 17 bases between the two germline ends. Per the germline V gene, CDR1 is SGHTA and CDR2 is FQGNSA. The CDR3 sequence is 15 residues long. The CDR3: CASSFSPTGRAEAFF. The CDR3 nucleotides are TGTGCCAGCAGCTTTTCCCCCACAGGGAGGGCTGAAGCTTTCTTT.

The V and J genes are TRBV29-1 and TRBJ1-2; D possibly corresponds to TRBD1 (6 bases). Germline loops: CDR1 SQVTM, CDR2 ANQGSEA. V lost 0 bases and J lost 3, with 11 bases in between. The CDR3 totals 14 residues. For the CDR3, the DNA is TGCAGCGTTGAAGATCAGGCAGGGGACTATGGCTACACCTTC. It is translated as CSVEDQAGDYGYTF.

This chain uses TRBV5-4 with TRBJ2-3; D may be TRBD1 (6 bases). CDR1 SGHNT and CDR2 YYREEE come from the germline V gene (reference sequence). The V gene lost 4 bases and the J gene lost 1 base, with 16 bases spanning the gap. CDR3 length equals 16 residues. The CDR3 here is CASSQKTGSRTDTQYF. The CDR3 DNA sequence: TGTGCCAGCAGCCAAAAAACAGGGTCTCGCACAGATACGCAGTATTTT. The full variable domain, rest sourced from reference TRBV5-4 and TRBJ2-3, is ETGVTQSPTHLIKTRGQQVTLRCSSQSGHNTVSWYQQALGQGPQFIFQYYREEENGRGNFPPRFSGLQFPNYSSELNVNALELDDSALYLCASSQKTGSRTDTQYFGPGTRLTVL.

The rearrangement uses TRBV30 and TRBJ2-5, with D perhaps matching TRBD1 (5 bases). The length of the CDR3 is 13 residues. The V end lost 5 bases, the J end lost 4 bases, and 14 bases lay between the germline ends. Per the germline V gene, CDR1 is GTSNPN and CDR2 is SVGIG (reference sequence). CDR3 loop: CAWAPLRGETQYF. The CDR3 nucleotides are TGTGCCTGGGCTCCTTTAAGGGGAGAGACCCAGTACTTC.

This clone has a handful of counts. This CDR3 reads CASSLDSGGADYNEQFF. The CDR3 bases are TGTGCCAGCAGCTTAGATAGCGGGGGGGCCGATTACAATGAGCAGTTCTTC. The chain carries TRBV11-3 and TRBJ2-1, with TRBD2 matching 11 bases. The CDR3 sequence is 17 residues long. V shed 0 bases and J 4 bases; nucleotides not matched to a gene: 5. CDR1 and CDR2 from the germline V gene are SGHNT and YENEEA.

This chain joins TRBV27 and TRBJ1-2, with 8 nucleotides matching TRBD1. The CDR3 sequence is 16 residues long. Germline lookup yields CDR1 MNHEY and CDR2 SMNVEV (reference sequence). V gave up 3 bases and J gave up 4 bases; unmatched junction bases: 10. The CDR3: CASSFSRQGNLYGYTF. CDR3 coding DNA: TGTGCCAGCAGTTTTTCTCGACAGGGGAATCTCTATGGCTACACCTTC.

The chain carries TRBV5-1 and TRBJ2-3; D might be TRBD1 (6 bases). V was shortened by 5 bases and J by 1 base, with 20 bases between the two germline ends. The CDR3 consists of 17 residues. Germline V gene sequence: CDR1 SGHRS, CDR2 YFSETQ. As DNA, the CDR3 is TGCGCCAGCAGTTTTGATATACAGGGAGTGGGCACAGATACGCAGTATTTT. This codes for CASSFDIQGVGTDTQYF.

V gene TRBV15 combines with J gene TRBJ2-5; D gene uncertain. This CDR3 comprises 12 residues. Germline CDR1 reads LNHNV; CDR2 reads YYDKDF (reference sequence). V shed 0 bases and J shed 5 bases, with 4 bases lying between them. DNA for the CDR3: TGTGCCACCAGCAGAGATCGGGAGACCCAGTACTTC. This gives the protein CATSRDRETQYF.

V usage is TRBV11-3 and J usage is TRBJ1-3; D uncertain. Trimming took off 5 bases at V and 4 bases at J, with 9 bases between the two ends. This CDR3 has 13 residues. Germline CDR1 reads SGHNT; CDR2 reads YENEEA. The CDR3 DNA reads as TGTGCCAGCAGCGCATCGTTCGGAAACACCATATATTTT. Protein product: CASSASFGNTIYF.

The chain couples TRBV5-1 to TRBJ2-6; 8 nucleotides match TRBD1. Germline V CDR1 and CDR2: SGHRS, YFSETQ. The V and J ends lost 5 bases and 0 bases, in that order; junction bases with no gene match: 7. This CDR3 has 17 residues. The CDR3 DNA is TGCGCCAGCAGTTGGACAGGGAGGACCTCTGGGGCCAACGTCCTGACTTTC. Protein product: CASSWTGRTSGANVLTF.

The rearrangement uses TRBV5-1 and TRBJ2-7; D could derive from TRBD1 or TRBD2 (5 bases each). The CDR3 runs 13 residues. The germline CDR1 and CDR2 sequences are SGHRS and YFSETQ. V lost 4 bases and J 6 bases, leaving 14 bases between the germline ends. The CDR3, as DNA: TGCGCCAGCAGCCCTTCTTCAGGGACCGAGCAGTACTTC. Translating gives CASSPSSGTEQYF.

A remark on this clone: One junction end disagrees with the germline gene, perhaps due to a read error. The chain employs TRBV5-1 and TRBJ2-2; 7 bases are shared with TRBD1. CDR1 and CDR2 from the germline V gene are SGHRS and YFSETQ. There are 16 residues in the CDR3. CDR3 loop: CASSLGQGANPGELFF. The DNA for the CDR3 is TGCGCCAGCAGCTTGGGACAGGGCGCGAACCCCGGGGAGCTGTTTTTT. Looking up the rest from reference TRBV5-1 and TRBJ2-2 gives the full variable domain: KAGVTQTPRYLIKTRGQQVTLSCSPISGHRSVSWYQQTPGQGLQFLFEYFSETQRNKGNFPGRFSGRQFSNSRSEMNVSTLELGDSALYLCASSLGQGANPGELFFGEGSRLTVL.

The chain uses TRBV7-8 and TRBJ2-7; TRBD2 agrees at 11 bases. The CDR3 is 18 residues long. Germline CDR1 reads SGHVS; CDR2 reads FQNEAQ. V lost 1 base and J lost 1; bases outside the gene matches: 9. DNA for the CDR3: TGTGCCAGCAGCTTAGATTTAGCGGGGGGGTTTGGGTCCTACGAGCAGTACTTC. As protein: CASSLDLAGGFGSYEQYF.

The chain couples TRBV11-2 to TRBJ1-5, with 7 bases lining up with TRBD1. V lost 3 bases, J lost 6 bases, and 5 bases stayed unmatched. The V gene's germline CDR1 is SGHAT and CDR2 FQNNGV. The CDR3 contains 14 residues. CDR3 in amino acids: CASSFGTESQPQHF. The CDR3 coding sequence is TGTGCCAGCAGCTTCGGGACAGAATCTCAGCCCCAGCATTTT.

The chain links TRBV6-6 to TRBJ2-7; no firm D call. This CDR3 is built from 14 residues. V was trimmed by 6 bases and J by 0 bases, leaving 12 bases between them. Germline V gene sequence: CDR1 MNHNY, CDR2 SVGAGI (reference sequence). The CDR3 DNA follows: TGTGCCAGCAGCCTTACTTCAACCTCCTACGAGCAGTACTTC. It translates to CASSLTSTSYEQYF.

Concerning this clone: One end of the junction fails to match germline, which may point to a read error. The V call is TRBV4-2, the J call TRBJ1-4, with 9 bases identical to TRBD1. CDR3 size: 15 residues. From germline, CDR1 is LGHNA and CDR2 YNFKEQ. CDR3 protein: CASNQNGQGNEKLFF. The DNA for the CDR3 is TGTGCCAGCAACCAAAACGGACAGGGGAATGAAAAACTGTTTTTT.

The V gene is TRBV7-2, the J gene TRBJ1-4; D is unresolved. V dropped 1 base and J dropped 10 bases, with 7 bases sitting between them. The CDR3 is 12 residues long. Germline CDR1 reads SGHTA; CDR2 reads FQGNSA. Here the CDR3 DNA reads TGTGCCAGCAGCTTAGTACGCGGAAAACTGTTTTTT. Amino acids: CASSLVRGKLFF.

The V and J genes are TRBV5-1 and TRBJ1-1; 9 nucleotides align to TRBD1. J gave up 4 bases and V 4 bases, and 11 bases lay outside the gene matches. This CDR3 spans 16 amino acids. Germline V gene lookup returns CDR1 SGHRS and CDR2 YFSETQ. The CDR3 loop is CASSRGQGTRGTEAFF. The CDR3 bases are TGCGCCAGCAGCCGCGGACAGGGGACGCGGGGCACTGAAGCTTTCTTT.

The chain is built from TRBV7-2 and TRBJ2-1; 9 nucleotides line up with TRBD2. Trimming cost V 8 bases and J 4 bases; bases outside gene matches: 9. The CDR3 has 15 residues. Germline V gene data show CDR1 as SGHTA and CDR2 as FQGNSA. The CDR3 DNA reads as TGTGCCAGCTCCGAAGCGGGGGGTCTATACAATGAGCAGTTCTTC. This gives the protein CASSEAGGLYNEQFF.

This clone was detected once. This chain links TRBV4-1 with TRBJ1-1; D not resolved. CDR1 and CDR2 (germline): MGHRA, YSYEKL. The CDR3 is 15 residues long. Trimming stripped 0 bases from V and 3 bases from J, with 11 bases between. CDR3 sequence: CASSQEAVRDTEAFF. The CDR3 nucleotides are TGCGCCAGCAGCCAAGAGGCAGTAAGGGACACTGAAGCTTTCTTT.